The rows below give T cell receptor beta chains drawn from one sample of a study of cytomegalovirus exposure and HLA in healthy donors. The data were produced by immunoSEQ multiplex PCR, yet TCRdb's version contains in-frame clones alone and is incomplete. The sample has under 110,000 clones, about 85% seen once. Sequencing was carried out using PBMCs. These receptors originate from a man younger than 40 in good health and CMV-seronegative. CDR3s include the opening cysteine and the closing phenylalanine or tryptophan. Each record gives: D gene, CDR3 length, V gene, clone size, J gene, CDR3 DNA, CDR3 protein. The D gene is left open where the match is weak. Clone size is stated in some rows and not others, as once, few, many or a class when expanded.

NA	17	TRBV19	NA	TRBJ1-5	TGTGCCAGTAGTATAGGATGGGTCAGGAACCCCAATCAGCCCCAGCATTTT	CASSIGWVRNPNQPQHF
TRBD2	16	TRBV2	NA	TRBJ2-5	TGTGCCAGCAGTTACCGGACTAGCGGGGTGAGGGAGACCCAGTACTTC	CASSYRTSGVRETQYF
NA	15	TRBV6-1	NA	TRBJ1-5	TGTGCCAGCAGTGACGCGGGGAGGCCTTATCAGCCCCAGCATTTT	CASSDAGRPYQPQHF
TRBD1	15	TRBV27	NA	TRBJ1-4	TGTGCCAGCAGCCGAACGACAGGGGGTAATGAAAAACTGTTTTTT	CASSRTTGGNEKLFF
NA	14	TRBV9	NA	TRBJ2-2	TGTGCCAGCAGCGCCTCTACTTGGTCCGGGGAGCTGTTTTTT	CASSASTWSGELFF
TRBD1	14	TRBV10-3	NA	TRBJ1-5	TGTGCCATCAGCGTCGACAGGGTCAATCAGCCCCAGCATTTT	CAISVDRVNQPQHF
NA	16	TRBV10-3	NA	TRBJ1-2	TGTGCCATCAGCGCCGTGGGTGGACGGGGGAACTATGGCTACACCTTC	CAISAVGGRGNYGYTF
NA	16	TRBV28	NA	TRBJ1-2	TGTGCCAGCAGTCCCTCACGGTTGCAGGTCAACTATGGCTACACCTTC	CASSPSRLQVNYGYTF
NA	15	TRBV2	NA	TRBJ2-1	TGTGCCAGCAGTGATCAGGGTTCGTCCTACAATGAGCAGTTCTTC	CASSDQGSSYNEQFF
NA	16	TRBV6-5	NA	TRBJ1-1	TGTGCCAGCAGTTACTCGAGTGGGGGCCCCCTGAGCAAAGCTTTCTTT	CASSYSSGGPLSKAFF
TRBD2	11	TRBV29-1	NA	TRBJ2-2	TGCAGCGTTGACCTTTCGGGGGGGCTGTTTTTT	CSVDLSGGLFF
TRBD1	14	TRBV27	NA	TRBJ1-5	TGTGCCAGCAGCCAGGGGGCTGGTAATCAGCCCCAGCATTTT	CASSQGAGNQPQHF
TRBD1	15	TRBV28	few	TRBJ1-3	TGTGCCAGCAGTTGGGACAGGAGCTCTGGAAACACCATATATTTT	CASSWDRSSGNTIYF
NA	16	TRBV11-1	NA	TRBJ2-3	TGTGCCAGCAGCCAATCCCGCGGGAAGAGCACAGATACGCAGTATTTT	CASSQSRGKSTDTQYF
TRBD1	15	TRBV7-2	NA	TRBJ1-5	TGTGCCAGCAGCTTAAAGGGACAGGGTAATCAGCCCCAGCATTTT	CASSLKGQGNQPQHF
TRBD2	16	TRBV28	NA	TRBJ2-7	TGTGCCAGCAGGACTAGCGGGAGTATTCCCACCTACGAGCAGTACTTC	CASRTSGSIPTYEQYF
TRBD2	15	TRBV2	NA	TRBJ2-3	TGTGCCAGCAGTGTCGGGGGGGTCGGCACAGATACGCAGTATTTT	CASSVGGVGTDTQYF
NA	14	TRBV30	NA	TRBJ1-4	TGTGCCTGGCGCCGGGGTTATACTAATGAAAAACTGTTTTTT	CAWRRGYTNEKLFF
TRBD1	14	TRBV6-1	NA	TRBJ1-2	TGTGCCAGCACCACAGGGGTAAGGTACTATGGCTACACCTTC	CASTTGVRYYGYTF
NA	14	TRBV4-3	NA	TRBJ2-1	TGCGCCAGCAGCCAAGTATTGAACAACAATGAGCAGTTCTTC	CASSQVLNNNEQFF
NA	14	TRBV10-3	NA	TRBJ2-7	TGTGCCATCAGTGAGTTCCAGGGCGCCTACGAGCAGTACTTC	CAISEFQGAYEQYF
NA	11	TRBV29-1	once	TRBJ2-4	TGCAGCGTACAGGGAAAAAACATTCAGTACTTC	CSVQGKNIQYF
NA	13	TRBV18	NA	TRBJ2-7	TGTGCCAGCTCACCAGCGGGGACTGGGGAGCAGTACTTC	CASSPAGTGEQYF
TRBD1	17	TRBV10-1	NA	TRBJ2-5	TGCGCCAGCAGTGATTTTGAGGACAGGGGACGGGGAGAGACCCAGTACTTC	CASSDFEDRGRGETQYF
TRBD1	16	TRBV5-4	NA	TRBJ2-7	TGTGCCAGCAGCAGGGGACAGGGGCTGAGCTCCTACGAGCAGTACTTC	CASSRGQGLSSYEQYF
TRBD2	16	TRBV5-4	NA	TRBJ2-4	TGTGCCAGCAGCTTGCTTAGCGGGGGGACCCAAAACATTCAGTACTTC	CASSLLSGGTQNIQYF
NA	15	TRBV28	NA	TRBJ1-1	TGTGCCAGCAGTTCCTACAGTCCGGCGAACACTGAAGCTTTCTTT	CASSSYSPANTEAFF
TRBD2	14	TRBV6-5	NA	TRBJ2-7	TGTGCCAGCAAAGGCGGGGGGAGCTCCTACGAGCAGTACTTC	CASKGGGSSYEQYF
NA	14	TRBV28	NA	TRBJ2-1	TGTGCCAGCAGATGGGAGGCAACCTACAATGAGCAGTTCTTC	CASRWEATYNEQFF
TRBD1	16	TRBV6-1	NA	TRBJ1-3	TGTGCCAGCAGTGAAAGGGACAGGGGGCTTGGAAACACCATATATTTT	CASSERDRGLGNTIYF
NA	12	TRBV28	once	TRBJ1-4	TGTGCCACCCAGCGGGGGGGCGAGGTCTTGTTTTTT	CATQRGGEVLFF
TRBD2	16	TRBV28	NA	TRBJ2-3	TGTGCCAGCAGTCTTATAGCGGGAGGATCCGCAGATACGCAGTATTTT	CASSLIAGGSADTQYF
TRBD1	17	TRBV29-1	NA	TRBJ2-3	TGCAGCGTTGAACTTCTAAGACAGGGGGCGAACACAGATACGCAGTATTTT	CSVELLRQGANTDTQYF
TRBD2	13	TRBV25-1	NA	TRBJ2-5	TGTGCCAGCAGTTACGGGGGGGGAGAGACCCAGTACTTC	CASSYGGGETQYF
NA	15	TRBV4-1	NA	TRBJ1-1	TGCGCCAGCAGCCAAGCCCCCTTCAGGGCCGCTGAAGCTTTCTTT	CASSQAPFRAAEAFF
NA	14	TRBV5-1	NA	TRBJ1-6	TGCGCCAGTAGTGTTTCGAGGGAGGATTCACCCCCCCACTTT	CASSVSREDSPPHF
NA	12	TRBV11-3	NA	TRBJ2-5	TGTGCCAGCGGAACAGGGCGAGAGACCCAGTACTTC	CASGTGRETQYF